The 2 T cell receptor beta chains below all came from one sample that was sequenced in a study of shared clonotypes between healthy human individuals. Some clones are missing from TCRdb's copy, which holds only in-frame ones; the method was immunoSEQ multiplex PCR. This table has hundreds of thousands of clones, roughly 95% appearing once. Naive CD8 cells lacked CD45RO and underwent positive selection for CCR7, leaving out terminally differentiated effector memory CD45RA+ cells. The sequenced sample consisted of naive CD8+ T cells sorted from blood. These receptors were obtained from a woman aged 25 to 39 in good health.

This sequence joins TRBV2 and TRBJ1-1; D not resolved. Per germline, CDR1 SNHLY and CDR2 FYNNEI. The CDR3 spans 13 residues. Trimming took 6 bases from V and 7 from J, leaving 15 bases between them. CDR3 DNA sequence: TGTGCCAGCAGCCACACTCGGAGGGTTGAAGCTTTCTTT. Translating it yields CASSHTRRVEAFF.

The chain carries TRBV5-1 and TRBJ2-1, with D possibly being TRBD1 or TRBD2 (5 bases each). Germline CDR1 SGHRS, CDR2 YFSETQ. Trimming left V 2 bases short and J 0 bases short, with 9 bases between. The CDR3 has 15 residues. The CDR3 region is CASSLGTASYNEQFF. The CDR3 region has the DNA TGCGCCAGCAGCTTAGGGACCGCCTCCTACAATGAGCAGTTCTTC.